The entry below gives a single TCR beta chain sequence along with its context. Its antigen is not known. The data are from a study of human T cells and chemical hapten exposure. In the study overall: Women made up most patients, who had alopecia areata, totalis or universalis. TCR yields differed between samples (mainly from small differences in pooled library volume).

Methods used by the authors: Across samples, TCR counts had a median of roughly 97,000 and ranged from 23,224 to 690,600. Using its own MiXCR run on the RACE reads, TCRdb lists one record per CDR3 protein. None of the V and J calls come from the authors' own analysis; TCRdb made them. The sample consists of some 340,000 distinct CDR3 sequences, under 9% of them appearing once. As for time point: patch test 1, 2 weeks after DPC sensitization. This sample's treatment: therapeutic diphenylcyclopropenone sensitization with weekly scalp DPC. General observations from the study: Sensitization with DPC brought no change to TCRs above 1 in 1000 in frequency.

Sequenced here: whole blood, sampled in connection with sensitization to the hapten diphenylcyclopropenone (DPC). The sequence came from a woman younger than 30 with alopecia areata. Some clones in this sample may be carry-over from other donors' samples.

The CDR3 loop is CASSQEETGVSPLHF. CDR3 nucleotide sequence: TGCGCCAGCAGCCAAGAAGAGACAGGGGTTTCACCCCTCCACTTT. The chain couples TRBV4-3 to TRBJ1-6; 8 positions match TRBD1. The CDR3 is 15 residues long. CDR1 is LGHNA and CDR2 is YSLEER in the germline V gene. J was trimmed by 9 bases and V by 0 bases; bases with no gene match: 4.